A selection of T cell receptor beta chains follows, all from one sample in a study of blood T cell repertoires in COVID-19. The repertoire was sequenced with immunoSEQ multiplex PCR; TCRdb's copy has only in-frame clones and lacks some. The sample lists 200,000 to 250,000 clones; 70% to 90% were seen once. The specimen sequenced was peripheral blood. These receptors came from a woman in her seventies with active or convalescent COVID-19. Both conserved end residues are part of each CDR3. The D gene is left open where the match is weak. Clone sizes are given selectively: once, few, many, or a class where the clone is expanded.

d_gene,v_gene,j_gene,abundance,CDR3aa,CDR3nt
-,TRBV10-1,TRBJ2-2,-,CASRPQGWDGELFF,TGCGCCAGCAGACCGCAGGGGTGGGACGGGGAGCTGTTTTTT
TRBD1,TRBV2,TRBJ1-4,many,CASSRDRGLEEKLFF,TGTGCCAGCAGCCGGGACAGGGGTTTAGAAGAAAAACTGTTTTTT
-,TRBV3-1/TRBV3-2,TRBJ1-3,-,CASRPGLWGNTIYF,TGTGCCAGCAGACCGGGATTATGGGGAAACACCATATATTTT
-,TRBV4-3,TRBJ1-1,-,CASSQARGVNTEAFF,TGCGCCAGCAGCCAAGCAAGAGGAGTGAACACTGAAGCTTTCTTT
-,TRBV10-1,TRBJ1-1,few,CASRRGLGTEAFF,TGCGCCAGCAGGCGAGGACTAGGGACTGAAGCTTTCTTT
TRBD1,TRBV12-3/TRBV12-4,TRBJ2-1,-,CASRPDRGGEQFF,TGTGCCAGCAGACCCGACAGGGGAGGAGAGCAGTTCTTC
TRBD2,TRBV18,TRBJ2-3,-,CASSPPERGGSQYF,TGTGCCAGCTCACCACCCGAGCGGGGGGGGTCGCAGTATTTT
-,TRBV6-1,TRBJ1-6,-,CASSESLYNSPLHF,TGTGCCAGCAGTGAGTCCCTCTATAATTCACCCCTCCACTTT
TRBD2,TRBV9,TRBJ2-1,once,CASSARTREGEQFF,TGTGCCAGCAGCGCCCGGACAAGGGAGGGAGAGCAGTTCTTC
TRBD1,TRBV19,TRBJ1-3,-,CASSFGTDAGNTIYF,TGTGCCAGTAGTTTTGGGACAGACGCTGGAAACACCATATATTTT
-,TRBV7-2,TRBJ1-3,-,CASSFGRGSGNTIYF,TGTGCCAGCAGCTTCGGCAGGGGCTCTGGAAACACCATATATTTT
-,TRBV5-5,TRBJ2-4,-,CASSLQAGLGNIQYF,TGTGCCAGCAGCCTCCAGGCAGGGCTCGGGAACATTCAGTACTTC
TRBD1,TRBV5-1,TRBJ2-1,-,CASGRDRGNNEQFF,TGCGCCAGCGGCCGGGACAGGGGAAACAATGAGCAGTTCTTC
-,TRBV7-9,TRBJ2-2,few,CASSFRTATGELFF,TGTGCCAGCAGCTTCCGGACAGCCACCGGGGAGCTGTTTTTT
-,TRBV6-5,TRBJ1-1,-,CASRLQGSIITEAFF,TGTGCCAGCAGGCTACAGGGTTCAATAATTACTGAAGCTTTCTTT
TRBD1,TRBV7-9,TRBJ1-6,-,CASSERTGQAPLHF,TGTGCCAGCAGCGAACGGACAGGGCAAGCACCCCTCCACTTT
-,TRBV6-1,TRBJ1-6,few,CASSETPVNSPLHF,TGTGCCAGCAGTGAGACACCAGTCAATTCACCCCTCCACTTT
TRBD1,TRBV7-2,TRBJ1-2,-,CASSFGQGQVSGYGYTF,TGTGCCAGCAGCTTTGGACAGGGACAGGTCAGCGGATATGGCTACACCTTC
-,TRBV5-1,TRBJ1-1,-,CASSLAGQGGTEAFF,TGCGCCAGCAGCTTGGCGGGACAAGGTGGGACTGAAGCTTTCTTT
-,TRBV10-3,TRBJ1-2,-,CAIKGVQEGYTF,TGTGCCATCAAGGGGGTCCAGGAAGGCTACACCTTC
TRBD2,TRBV5-4,TRBJ2-3,-,CASSPRERGGRGDTQYF,TGTGCCAGCAGCCCACGGGAGCGGGGGGGCCGCGGGGATACGCAGTATTTT
-,TRBV2,TRBJ1-5,few,CASSADRASNQPQHF,TGTGCCAGCAGTGCGGACAGAGCTTCTAATCAGCCCCAGCATTTT
-,TRBV15,TRBJ1-4,-,CATSPRQPNEKLFF,TGTGCCACCAGCCCTCGACAGCCTAATGAAAAACTGTTTTTT
-,TRBV3-1/TRBV3-2,TRBJ1-5,once,CASSRERSLNQPQHF,TGTGCCAGCAGCCGCGAGAGGTCCCTCAATCAGCCCCAGCATTTT
TRBD1,TRBV29-1,TRBJ1-1,-,CSVTGASEAFF,TGCAGCGTCACAGGGGCTTCTGAAGCTTTCTTT
-,TRBV7-6,TRBJ1-6,-,CASSTDETGRSPLHF,TGTGCCAGCAGCACGGACGAAACGGGGAGGTCACCCCTCCACTTT
TRBD1,TRBV5-6,TRBJ1-1,-,CASSFGQGREAFF,TGTGCCAGCAGTTTCGGACAGGGGCGAGAAGCTTTCTTT
TRBD1,TRBV7-8,TRBJ1-6,few,CASSLGTGYNSPLHF,TGTGCCAGCAGCTTGGGGACAGGGTATAATTCACCCCTCCACTTT
-,TRBV5-1,TRBJ1-1,-,CASSRLTGNTEAFF,TGCGCCAGCAGCAGGTTGACAGGGAACACTGAAGCTTTCTTT
-,TRBV2,TRBJ1-2,once,CASSVGGTNYGYTF,TGTGCCAGCAGTGTCGGGGGAACTAACTATGGCTACACCTTC
TRBD1,TRBV7-8,TRBJ1-5,-,CASSRDSNQPQHF,TGTGCCAGCAGCCGGGACAGTAATCAGCCCCAGCATTTT
TRBD2,TRBV5-1,TRBJ2-2,-,CASSLLAGGPGELFF,TGCGCCAGCAGCCTCCTAGCGGGGGGGCCCGGGGAGCTGTTTTTT
TRBD1,TRBV6-1,TRBJ1-6,few,CASSERTGSLFSPLHF,TGTGCCAGCAGTGAAAGGACAGGGAGTTTGTTCTCACCCCTCCACTTT
-,TRBV5-4,TRBJ2-3,-,CASSLQGTDTQYF,TGTGCCAGCAGCTTACAGGGCACAGATACGCAGTATTTT
TRBD1,TRBV6-6,TRBJ2-7,-,CASSQGQGPYEQYF,TGTGCCAGCAGTCAGGGACAGGGGCCCTACGAGCAGTACTTC
-,TRBV2,TRBJ1-2,few,CASRVRVNYGYTF,TGTGCCAGCAGGGTCAGGGTAAACTATGGCTACACCTTC
-,TRBV2,TRBJ2-7,once,CASKRYEQYF,TGTGCCAGCAAGAGGTACGAGCAGTACTTC
-,TRBV6-5,TRBJ1-1,-,CASSYSNRVSTEAFF,TGTGCCAGCAGTTACTCGAACAGGGTGAGCACTGAAGCTTTCTTT
TRBD2,TRBV7-6,TRBJ2-3,-,CASSSPGLAGGRNTQYF,TGTGCCAGCAGCTCCCCGGGACTAGCGGGGGGGCGAAATACGCAGTATTTT
TRBD2,TRBV9,TRBJ2-1,-,CASSVRTSLGEQFF,TGTGCCAGCAGCGTACGGACTAGCTTAGGGGAGCAGTTCTTC
TRBD2,TRBV7-3,TRBJ2-2,-,CASSSLPYGTSGATNTGELFF,TGTGCCAGCAGCTCATTACCCTACGGGACTAGCGGGGCCACAAACACCGGGGAGCTGTTTTTT
-,TRBV3-1/TRBV3-2,TRBJ2-3,-,CASSQRRMGDTQYF,TGTGCCAGCAGCCAAAGGAGGATGGGAGATACGCAGTATTTT
-,TRBV19,TRBJ2-6,-,CASRKDWSGANVLTF,TGTGCCAGTCGGAAGGACTGGTCTGGGGCCAACGTCCTGACTTTC
-,TRBV3-1/TRBV3-2,TRBJ2-6,many,CASSQVPTGANVLTF,TGTGCCAGCAGCCAAGTCCCTACTGGGGCCAACGTCCTGACTTTC
-,TRBV20-1,TRBJ1-1,-,CSATEGGIAFF,TGCAGTGCTACCGAAGGGGGTATAGCTTTCTTT
-,TRBV10-1,TRBJ2-7,-,CASSAGDKQYF,TGCGCCAGCAGCGCAGGGGACAAGCAGTACTTC
-,TRBV24-1,TRBJ2-1,-,CATATWAVGEQFF,TGTGCCACCGCCACGTGGGCAGTAGGAGAGCAGTTCTTC
-,TRBV6-6,TRBJ2-1,-,CASSLPQVGAQFF,TGTGCCAGCAGCCTCCCCCAGGTGGGGGCCCAGTTCTTC
-,TRBV7-3,TRBJ2-2,-,CASSTGPPGELFF,TGTGCCAGCAGCACAGGGCCCCCCGGGGAGCTGTTTTTT
-,TRBV19,TRBJ1-2,-,CASSEEIYGYTF,TGTGCCAGTAGTGAGGAGATCTATGGCTACACCTTC
-,TRBV21-1,TRBJ2-7,once,CASNPGTGGRGLAYEQYF,TGTGCCAGCAACCCCGGGACAGGGGGCAGGGGACTAGCCTACGAGCAGTACTTC
-,TRBV2,TRBJ1-1,-,CASTGLQFTEAFF,TGTGCCAGCACGGGACTCCAGTTCACTGAAGCTTTCTTT
-,TRBV19,TRBJ2-1,-,CASSSTLGQYNEQFF,TGTGCCAGTAGTTCTACCCTAGGACAGTACAATGAGCAGTTCTTC
TRBD1,TRBV29-1,TRBJ1-2,-,CSVDDRELYGYTF,TGCAGCGTTGACGACAGGGAGTTATATGGCTACACCTTC
-,TRBV18,TRBJ2-5,-,CASSPPFGQETQYF,TGTGCCAGCTCACCACCGTTCGGGCAAGAGACCCAGTACTTC